The sequence of this T cell receptor beta chain was determined in a study of a mutant IDH1 vaccine in newly diagnosed glioma. This clone is a singleton in its sample. The antigen remains unidentified. The time point was: week 11, during vaccination. Each vaccine dose was 300 ug of mutant IDH1 20-mer peptide, with topical imiquimod. The protocol was immunoSEQ multiplex PCR, while the TCRdb copy is restricted to in-frame clones and leaves out a portion. The sample lists tens of thousands of clones, more than 85% occurring once. Study-wide results and limits: Pseudoprogression seemed unrelated to changes in top peripheral T cell clonotypes. Evidence of vaccine-induced immune responses was documented in about 93% of patients.

The CDR3 is 14 amino acids. Trimming left V 2 bases short and J 4 bases short, with 8 bases between. Germline V gene sequence: CDR1 MRHNA, CDR2 SNTAGT. The clonotype originates from a man aged 45-65 years with glioma. The source was PBMCs, collected from a glioma patient whose treatment included an IDH1 peptide vaccine. This chain connects TRBV6-4 to TRBJ2-2; D not certain. CDR3 DNA: TGTGCCAGCAGTGACAGGGATAGCACCGGGGAGCTGTTTTTT. It is translated as CASSDRDSTGELFF.